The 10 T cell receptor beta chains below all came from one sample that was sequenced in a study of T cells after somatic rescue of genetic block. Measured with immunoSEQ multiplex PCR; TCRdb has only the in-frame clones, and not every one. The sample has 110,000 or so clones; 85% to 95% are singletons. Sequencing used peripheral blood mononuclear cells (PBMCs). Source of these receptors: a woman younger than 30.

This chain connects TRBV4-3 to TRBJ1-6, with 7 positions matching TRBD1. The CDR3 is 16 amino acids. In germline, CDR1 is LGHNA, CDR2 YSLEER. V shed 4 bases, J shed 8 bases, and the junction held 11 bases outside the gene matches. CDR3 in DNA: TGCGCCAGCAGCCTCGAAAGGGGGCGAGGGGATTCACCCCTCCACTTT. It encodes CASSLERGRGDSPLHF.

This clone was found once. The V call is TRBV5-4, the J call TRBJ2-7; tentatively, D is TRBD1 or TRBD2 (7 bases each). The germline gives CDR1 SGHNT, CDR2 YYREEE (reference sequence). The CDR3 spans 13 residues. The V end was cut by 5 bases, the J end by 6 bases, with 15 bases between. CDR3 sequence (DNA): TGTGCCAGCAGTTCCCAGGGGGGGACCGAGCAGTACTTC. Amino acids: CASSSQGGTEQYF.

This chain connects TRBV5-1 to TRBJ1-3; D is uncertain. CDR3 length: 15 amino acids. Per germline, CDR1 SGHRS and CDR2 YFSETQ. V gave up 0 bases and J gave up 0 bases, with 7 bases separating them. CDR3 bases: TGCGCCAGCAGCTTGGAGGGCAGCTCTGGAAACACCATATATTTT. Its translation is CASSLEGSSGNTIYF. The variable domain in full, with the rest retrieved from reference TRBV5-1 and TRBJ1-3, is KAGVTQTPRYLIKTRGQQVTLSCSPISGHRSVSWYQQTPGQGLQFLFEYFSETQRNKGNFPGRFSGRQFSNSRSEMNVSTLELGDSALYLCASSLEGSSGNTIYFGEGSWLTVV.

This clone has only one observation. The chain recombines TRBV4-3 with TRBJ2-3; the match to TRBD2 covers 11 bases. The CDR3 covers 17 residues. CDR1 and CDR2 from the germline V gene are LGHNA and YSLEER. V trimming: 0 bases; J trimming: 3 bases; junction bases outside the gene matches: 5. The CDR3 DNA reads TGCGCCAGCAGCCAAGATAGGACTAGCGGGCAAACAGATACGCAGTATTTT. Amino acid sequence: CASSQDRTSGQTDTQYF.

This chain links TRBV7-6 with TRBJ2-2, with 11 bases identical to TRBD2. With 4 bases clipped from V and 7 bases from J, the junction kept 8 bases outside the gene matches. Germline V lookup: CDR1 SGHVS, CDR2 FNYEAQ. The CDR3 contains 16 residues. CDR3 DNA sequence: TGTGCCAGCAGCTATACTAGCGGGGGAGCCTTCGGGGAGCTGTTTTTT. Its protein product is CASSYTSGGAFGELFF.

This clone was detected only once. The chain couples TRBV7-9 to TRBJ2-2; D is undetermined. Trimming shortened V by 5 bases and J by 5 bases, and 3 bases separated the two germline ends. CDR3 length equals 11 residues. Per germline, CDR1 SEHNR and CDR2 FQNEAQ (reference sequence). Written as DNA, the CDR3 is TGTGCCAGCAGCCCAACCGGGGAGCTGTTTTTT. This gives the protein CASSPTGELFF.

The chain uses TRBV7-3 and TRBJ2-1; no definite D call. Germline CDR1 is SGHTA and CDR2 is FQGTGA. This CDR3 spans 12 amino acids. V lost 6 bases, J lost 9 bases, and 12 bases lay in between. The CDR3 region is CASSSQAGEQFF. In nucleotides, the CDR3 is TGTGCCAGCAGTTCCCAGGCTGGTGAGCAGTTCTTC.

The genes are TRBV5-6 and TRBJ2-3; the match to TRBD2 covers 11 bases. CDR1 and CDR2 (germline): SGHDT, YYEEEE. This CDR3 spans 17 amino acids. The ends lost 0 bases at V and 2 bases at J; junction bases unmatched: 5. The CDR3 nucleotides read TGTGCCAGCAGCTTGGGGGGGACTAGCGGCTACACAGATACGCAGTATTTT. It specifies CASSLGGTSGYTDTQYF.

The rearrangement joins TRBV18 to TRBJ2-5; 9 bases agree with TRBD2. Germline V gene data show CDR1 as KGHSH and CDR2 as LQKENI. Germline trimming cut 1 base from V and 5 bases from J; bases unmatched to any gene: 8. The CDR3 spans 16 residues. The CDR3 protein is CASSPLDLAGPETQYF. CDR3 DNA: TGTGCCAGCTCACCACTTGATCTAGCGGGGCCCGAGACCCAGTACTTC.

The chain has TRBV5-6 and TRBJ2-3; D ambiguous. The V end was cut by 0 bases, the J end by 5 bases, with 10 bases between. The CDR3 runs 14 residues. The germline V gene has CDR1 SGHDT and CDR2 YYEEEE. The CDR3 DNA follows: TGTGCCAGCAGCTTGGCTCTAGAGCAAGATACGCAGTATTTT. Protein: CASSLALEQDTQYF. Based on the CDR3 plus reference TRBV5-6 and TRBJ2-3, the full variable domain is DAGVTQSPTHLIKTRGQQVTLRCSPKSGHDTVSWYQQALGQGPQFIFQYYEEEERQRGNFPDRFSGHQFPNYSSELNVNALLLGDSALYLCASSLALEQDTQYFGPGTRLTVL.